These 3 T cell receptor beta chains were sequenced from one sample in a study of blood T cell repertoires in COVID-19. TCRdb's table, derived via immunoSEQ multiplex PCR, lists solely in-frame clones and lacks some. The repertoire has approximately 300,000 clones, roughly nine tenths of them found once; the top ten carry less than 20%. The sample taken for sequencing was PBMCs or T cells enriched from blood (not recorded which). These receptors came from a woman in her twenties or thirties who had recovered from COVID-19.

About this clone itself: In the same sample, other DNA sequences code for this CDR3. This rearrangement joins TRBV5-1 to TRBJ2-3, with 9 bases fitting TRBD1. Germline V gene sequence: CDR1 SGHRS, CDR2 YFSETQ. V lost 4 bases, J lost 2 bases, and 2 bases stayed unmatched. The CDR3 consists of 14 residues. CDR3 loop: CASSRDRDTDTQYF. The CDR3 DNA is TGCGCCAGCAGCCGGGACAGGGACACAGATACGCAGTATTTT.

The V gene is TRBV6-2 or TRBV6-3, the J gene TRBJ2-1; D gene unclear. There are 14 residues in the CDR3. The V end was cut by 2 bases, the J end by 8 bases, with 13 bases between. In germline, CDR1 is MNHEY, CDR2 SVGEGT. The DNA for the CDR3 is TGTGCCAGCAGTTACCACCCTCCCGGTTATGAGCAGTTCTTC. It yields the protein CASSYHPPGYEQFF.

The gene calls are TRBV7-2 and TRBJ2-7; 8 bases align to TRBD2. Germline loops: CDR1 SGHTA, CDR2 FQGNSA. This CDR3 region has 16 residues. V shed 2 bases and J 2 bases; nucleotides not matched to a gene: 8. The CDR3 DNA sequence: TGTGCCAGCAGCTTAATGCTAGCGGGCGGAGCCTACGAGCAGTACTTC. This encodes CASSLMLAGGAYEQYF.